This T cell receptor (beta chain) originates from a study of siplizumab effects on memory and regulatory T cells. Per individual sample, 9.9 x 10^4 or so TCR templates were assayed. Profiling relied on immunoSEQ multiplex PCR, and the TCRdb table lists in-frame clones only, not all of them. This sample has about 50,000 clones; about 90% occur once, and the top ten carry around 0.3%. Trimming removed 7 bases from V and 4 bases from J, with 19 bases in between. CDR1 and CDR2 (germline): LNHDA, SQIVND (reference sequence). The CDR3 loop spans 15 amino acids. The sequenced material came from naive CD8+ T cells sorted from blood. The rearrangement uses TRBV19 and TRBJ1-1; the D gene is possibly TRBD1 (6 bases). The receptor's source is a human donor in good health. The CDR3 DNA is TGTGCCAGTACCCTAGGGGGGGGCGCGGGCACTGAAGCTTTCTTT. It translates to CASTLGGGAGTEAFF.